This record covers a single T cell receptor (beta chain). This specimen comes from a study of CDR3 diversity in severe acne. The V gene lost 5 bases and the J gene lost 7 bases, with 11 bases spanning the gap. The CDR3 extends over 12 amino acids. Each CDR3 protein gets one entry after TCRdb re-called the PCR reads with MiXCR. Of some 84,000 distinct CDR3 sequences detected, roughly half appear once; the ten largest clones hold roughly a tenth. Sequenced: blood. This chain joins TRBV12-3 or TRBV12-4 and TRBJ1-2; weak D call: TRBD1 (6 bases). The receptor comes from a male donor in good health, serving as a control. This chain's CDR3 is CASSGGGGGYTF. The CDR3 DNA sequence: TGTGCCAGCAGTGGGGGGGGCGGTGGCTACACCTTC.